These 28 T cell receptor beta chains originate from one sample sequenced in a study of cytomegalovirus exposure and HLA in healthy donors. Both 60 Vbeta primers and 13 Jbeta primers went into the PCR. Produced via immunoSEQ multiplex PCR; TCRdb's table is partial and in-frame only. This table holds some 200,000 clones, 12% found once. Specimen: PBMCs. The source is a middle-aged man in good health and CMV-seropositive.

This clone was counted only a few times. The chain couples TRBV7-8 to TRBJ2-3; no definite D call. Germline lookup yields CDR1 SGHVS and CDR2 FQNEAQ. The CDR3 extends over 15 amino acids. V was trimmed by 1 base and J by 0 bases, leaving 8 bases between them. The CDR3 bases are TGTGCCAGCAGCTTAGTATCTATCAGCACAGATACGCAGTATTTT. Its protein product is CASSLVSISTDTQYF.

The chain joins TRBV10-1 to TRBJ2-3; D not resolved. The CDR3 totals 15 residues. V dropped 4 bases and J dropped 1 base, with 12 bases sitting between them. Germline values: CDR1 WNHNN, CDR2 SYGVQD (reference sequence). The CDR3 coding sequence is TGCGCCAGCAGTGGGTCGGCCCTGGGCACAGATACGCAGTATTTT. Amino acid sequence: CASSGSALGTDTQYF.

This clone occurred a few times. The chain couples TRBV4-3 to TRBJ2-2; maybe TRBD2 (5 bases). V was pared by 5 bases and J by 7 bases, with 11 bases between. Per germline, CDR1 LGHNA and CDR2 YSLEER. CDR3 length: 13 residues. CDR3 amino acids: CASSYERDGELFF. CDR3 nucleotides: TGCGCCAGCAGCTATGAACGGGACGGGGAGCTGTTTTTT.

This clone was detected a few times. CDR3 sequence (DNA): TGTGCCAGCTTCTCAGGGGGCGCATTGAACACTGAAGCTTTCTTT. Translation: CASFSGGALNTEAFF. J is TRBJ1-1 and V is TRBV28; 8 nucleotides line up with TRBD1. This CDR3 has 15 amino acids. V lost 8 bases to trimming and J lost 0 bases; unmatched junction nucleotides: 8. CDR1 is MDHEN and CDR2 is SYDVKM in the germline V gene.

In its sample, this clone was seen a few times. The rearrangement joins TRBV7-6 to TRBJ1-2; TRBD1 matches 8 bases. V lost 1 base to trimming and J lost 10 bases; unmatched junction nucleotides: 14. Germline assignment: CDR1 SGHVS and CDR2 FNYEAQ. This CDR3 comprises 16 residues. The CDR3 sequence: CASSLGPRRGLRAYTF. The DNA for the CDR3 is TGTGCCAGCAGCTTAGGCCCCCGCAGGGGGCTTCGTGCCTACACCTTC.

This clone turned up a few times. This chain joins TRBV2 and TRBJ2-7; perhaps TRBD1 as D (5 bases). The length of the CDR3 is 14 residues. Germline CDR1 reads SNHLY; CDR2 reads FYNNEI. V shed 1 base and J shed 6 bases, with 13 bases lying between them. CDR3 DNA: TGTGCCAGCAGTGAAGAGGGGCCCTTGGGCGAGCAGTACTTC. Translation gives CASSEEGPLGEQYF.

In its sample, this clone was seen a few times. The chain is built from TRBV23-1 and TRBJ2-2; 11 bases match TRBD2. TRBV23-1 is treated as an ORF (open reading frame) with a function not yet certain. Trimming removed 0 bases from V and 0 bases from J; junction bases left unmatched: 0. CDR3 length: 17 residues. CDR3 loop: CASSQSTSGANTGELFF. The CDR3 DNA follows: TGCGCCAGCAGTCAATCGACTAGCGGGGCGAACACCGGGGAGCTGTTTTTT.

The chain is built from TRBV5-6 and TRBJ2-3; the match to TRBD2 covers 12 bases. The V and J ends lost 0 bases and 1 base, in that order; junction bases with no gene match: 0. In germline, CDR1 is SGHDT, CDR2 YYEEEE. The CDR3 is made up of 16 amino acids. The CDR3: CASSLGLAGGTDTQYF. The DNA of the CDR3 is TGTGCCAGCAGCTTGGGACTAGCGGGAGGCACAGATACGCAGTATTTT.

In its sample, this clone was seen a few times. The V call is TRBV7-3, the J call TRBJ2-1; D not certain. The V end lost 5 bases, the J end lost 5 bases, and 13 bases lay between the germline ends. Per germline, CDR1 SGHTA and CDR2 FQGTGA. The CDR3 is made up of 14 amino acids. The chain's CDR3 is CASSLTPFNNEQFF. DNA for the CDR3: TGTGCCAGCAGCCTCACTCCGTTTAACAATGAGCAGTTCTTC. The whole variable domain, filled in from reference TRBV7-3 and TRBJ2-1, reads GAGVSQTPSNKVTEKGKYVELRCDPISGHTALYWYRQSLGQGPEFLIYFQGTGAADDSGLPNDRFFAVRPEGSVSTLKIQRTERGDSAVYLCASSLTPFNNEQFFGPGTRLTVL.

This clone was seen a single time. Other DNA sequences in this specimen translate into the identical CDR3. The rearrangement links TRBV13 to TRBJ1-1; D remains unclear. Per germline, CDR1 PRHDT and CDR2 FYEKMQ (reference sequence). The CDR3 loop spans 13 amino acids. V lost 4 bases and J 7 bases, leaving 13 bases between the germline ends. The CDR3 nucleotides are TGTGCCAGCAGCTCAGTAACAGATTTTGAAGCTTTCTTT. The encoded protein is CASSSVTDFEAFF.

This clone was seen more than once but under ten times. The chain links TRBV29-1 to TRBJ2-1, with 10 bases identical to TRBD2. The CDR3 totals 15 residues. The germline gives CDR1 SQVTM, CDR2 ANQGSEA. V shed 6 bases, J shed 0 bases, and the junction held 5 bases outside the gene matches. Here the CDR3 reads CSVAVAGGSYNEQFF. CDR3 DNA: TGCAGCGTCGCTGTAGCGGGGGGCTCCTACAATGAGCAGTTCTTC.

This clone was picked up a small number of times. The V call is TRBV5-1, the J call TRBJ2-3; D remains unclear. Germline V lookup: CDR1 SGHRS, CDR2 YFSETQ. The CDR3 sequence is 16 residues long. V gave up 3 bases and J gave up 0 bases, with 14 bases separating them. CDR3 loop: CASSSSARVSTDTQYF. DNA of the CDR3: TGCGCCAGCAGCTCCTCCGCTAGAGTCAGCACAGATACGCAGTATTTT.

The chain uses TRBV7-2 and TRBJ2-2, with 10 bases matching TRBD2. After removal of 1 base from V and 0 bases from J, the junction contained 8 bases not matched to a gene. The CDR3 extends over 19 amino acids. CDR1 SGHTA and CDR2 FQGNSA come from the germline V gene. In nucleotides, the CDR3 is TGTGCCAGCAGCTTAGTTAGGACAACTAGCGGGACGAACACCGGGGAGCTGTTTTTT. This sequence encodes CASSLVRTTSGTNTGELFF.

The chain combines TRBV7-2 with TRBJ1-1; D unresolved. V lost 5 bases, J lost 5 bases, and 12 bases lay in between. The CDR3 totals 13 residues. CDR1 and CDR2 (germline): SGHTA, FQGNSA. The CDR3 protein is CASSPMAPTEAFF. The CDR3 nucleotides are TGTGCCAGCAGCCCGATGGCACCTACTGAAGCTTTCTTT.

The rearrangement joins TRBV2 to TRBJ2-3; 12 bases line up with TRBD2. The J segment lost 0 bases and the V segment lost 1 base, leaving 5 bases of the junction unmatched. This CDR3 contains 18 residues. Germline CDR1 reads SNHLY; CDR2 reads FYNNEI. The CDR3: CASSEGLAGGLSTDTQYF. The CDR3 DNA follows: TGTGCCAGCAGTGAAGGGCTAGCGGGGGGGCTAAGCACAGATACGCAGTATTTT.

V usage is TRBV7-8 and J usage is TRBJ1-4; 7 positions match TRBD1. J lost 5 bases, V lost 5 bases, and 11 bases had no gene match. The CDR3 sequence is 16 residues long. Germline assignment: CDR1 SGHVS and CDR2 FQNEAQ. The CDR3 nucleotides are TGTGCCAGCAGCCGGACAGGCTACAATGGGAATGAAAAACTGTTTTTT. It specifies CASSRTGYNGNEKLFF.

In DNA, the CDR3 is TGTGCCACCATGGGGGGGGGCCCCACAGATACGCAGTATTTT. Translation gives CATMGGGPTDTQYF. The V gene is TRBV6-5, the J gene TRBJ2-3; TRBD2 is a possible D gene (7 bases). The CDR3 is made up of 14 amino acids. The V end was cut by 10 bases, the J end by 2 bases, with 16 bases between. The germline V gene encodes CDR1 MNHEY and CDR2 SVGAGI.

The chain joins TRBV11-3 to TRBJ1-2; weak D call: TRBD1 (6 bases). Germline-derived CDR1 and CDR2 are SGHNT and YENEEA. Trimming removed 0 bases from V and 5 bases from J, with 13 bases in between. The CDR3 covers 15 residues. The CDR3 loop reads CASSLDRGTKYGYTF. The CDR3 nucleotides are TGTGCCAGCAGCTTAGATCGTGGGACAAAGTATGGCTACACCTTC. The complete variable domain, with remaining parts taken from reference TRBV11-3 and TRBJ1-2, reads EAGVVQSPRYKIIEKKQPVAFWCNPISGHNTLYWYLQNLGQGPELLIRYENEEAVDDSQLPKDRFSAERLKGVDSTLKIQPAELGDSAVYLCASSLDRGTKYGYTFGSGTRLTVV.

The rearrangement uses TRBV7-9 and TRBJ2-2, with TRBD1 matching over 8 bases. This CDR3 contains 14 residues. In germline, CDR1 is SEHNR, CDR2 FQNEAQ (reference sequence). J lost 7 bases, V lost 3 bases, and 4 bases had no gene match. CDR3 coding DNA: TGTGCCAGCAGCTTCAGGGGGCGAAACGGGGAGCTGTTTTTT. Protein product: CASSFRGRNGELFF.

This clone has a handful of counts. The chain recombines TRBV27 with TRBJ1-1; a weak D match, TRBD1 (5 bases). Germline lookup yields CDR1 MNHEY and CDR2 SMNVEV (reference sequence). Between the trimmed V and J ends, which lost 5 bases and 10 bases, there was a span of 14 bases. CDR3 length: 12 residues. The CDR3 coding sequence is TGTGCCAGCAGTATCCCTGGGGGGGGAGCTTTCTTT. This codes for CASSIPGGGAFF.

The chain has TRBV2 and TRBJ1-1; 10 bases match TRBD1. V gave up 5 bases and J gave up 3 bases; unmatched junction bases: 3. CDR3 size: 14 residues. Looked up from germline, CDR1 is SNHLY and CDR2 is FYNNEI. The CDR3 reads CASSSGTGDTEAFF. CDR3 DNA sequence: TGTGCCAGCAGTTCCGGGACAGGGGACACTGAAGCTTTCTTT.

The genes are TRBV7-2 and TRBJ2-2, with a tentative D call TRBD1 (6 bases). The length of the CDR3 is 16 residues. V was trimmed by 6 bases and J by 4 bases, leaving 18 bases between them. From germline, CDR1 is SGHTA and CDR2 FQGNSA. This CDR3 reads CASRRTPGAGTGELFF. CDR3 bases: TGTGCCAGCAGGCGGACCCCAGGGGCAGGCACCGGGGAGCTGTTTTTT. The variable domain in full, completed from reference TRBV7-2 and TRBJ2-2, reads GAGVSQSPSNKVTEKGKDVELRCDPISGHTALYWYRQSLGQGLEFLIYFQGNSAPDKSGLPSDRFSAERTGGSVSTLTIQRTQQEDSAVYLCASRRTPGAGTGELFFGEGSRLTVL.

This clone was counted a few times. The CDR3 DNA reads as TGTGCCAGCAGCGCCCAGGGGATCTATGGCTACACCTTC. It yields the protein CASSAQGIYGYTF. The V and J genes are TRBV7-9 and TRBJ1-2; weak D call: TRBD1 (6 bases). Germline CDR1 is SEHNR and CDR2 is FQNEAQ (reference sequence). V was clipped by 5 bases and J by 4 bases, with 11 bases between them. This CDR3 has 13 amino acids.

This chain links TRBV5-5 with TRBJ1-5; D is possibly TRBD1 (6 bases). CDR3 size: 14 residues. Germline V gene sequence: CDR1 SGHKS, CDR2 YYEKEE (reference sequence). V lost 4 bases and J 5 bases, leaving 13 bases between the germline ends. CDR3: CASSPGARDQPQHF. The CDR3 nucleotides are TGTGCCAGCAGCCCAGGGGCTCGGGATCAGCCCCAGCATTTT.

This clone appeared a few times. The chain carries TRBV6-1 and TRBJ2-7; weak D call: TRBD2 (5 bases). Per the germline V gene, CDR1 is MNHNS and CDR2 is SASEGT. The CDR3 totals 14 residues. V was shortened by 7 bases and J by 0 bases, with 13 bases between the two germline ends. CDR3 sequence reads: CASIKGGSSYEQYF. In DNA form, the CDR3 reads TGTGCCAGCATAAAAGGAGGCAGCTCCTACGAGCAGTACTTC.

The genes are TRBV28 and TRBJ2-5, with D perhaps matching TRBD1 (6 bases). Per the germline V gene, CDR1 is MDHEN and CDR2 is SYDVKM. The length of the CDR3 is 14 residues. The V end was cut by 5 bases, the J end by 4 bases, with 14 bases between. The CDR3 loop reads CASSADRQGETQYF. For the CDR3, the DNA is TGTGCCAGCAGTGCTGACAGGCAGGGAGAGACCCAGTACTTC.

The chain couples TRBV7-2 to TRBJ2-3; D ambiguous. Trimming pared 5 bases from V and 4 bases from J, leaving 10 bases between. The CDR3 sequence is 13 residues long. From germline, CDR1 is SGHTA and CDR2 FQGNSA. CDR3 residues: CASSNTGPDTQYF. DNA of the CDR3: TGTGCCAGCAGCAATACCGGTCCAGATACGCAGTATTTT.

This clone was picked up a small number of times. The chain combines TRBV7-9 with TRBJ1-2; D is uncertain. The V gene lost 2 bases and the J gene lost 2 bases, with 15 bases spanning the gap. The CDR3 has 16 amino acids. CDR1 SEHNR and CDR2 FQNEAQ come from the germline V gene (reference sequence). The DNA for the CDR3 is TGTGCCAGCAGCTTACAGAACGCGAGGATAAACTATGGCTACACCTTC. This encodes CASSLQNARINYGYTF.